These 31 T cell receptor beta chains were sequenced from one sample in a study of metastatic and nonmetastatic thyroid tumors. All patients were untreated before thyroid surgery. With MiXCR, TCRdb called clones anew from the PCR reads. The sample includes over 35,000 clones, roughly 12% of them seen just once. The sample taken for sequencing was blood. The source is a female donor with papillary thyroid cancer or a benign thyroid nodule (not recorded which). Some clones in this sample may be carry-over from other donors' samples.

This clone was counted ten times or more. The chain couples TRBV7-8 to TRBJ1-5; possible D gene TRBD1, 5 bases. Trimming removed 2 bases at V and 4 bases at J, with 12 bases between. CDR3 size: 15 residues. Germline assignment: CDR1 SGHVS and CDR2 FQNEAQ. CDR3 coding DNA: TGTGCCAGCAGCTTAATCCATGGGGCTAATCAGCCCCAGCATTTT. Translating it yields CASSLIHGANQPQHF. Using reference TRBV7-8 and TRBJ1-5 for the parts outside the CDR3, the full variable domain is GAGVSQSPRYKVAKRGQDVALRCDPISGHVSLFWYQQALGQGPEFLTYFQNEAQLDKSGLPSDRFFAERPEGSVSTLKIQRTQQEDSAVYLCASSLIHGANQPQHFGDGTRLSIL.

The V gene is TRBV7-9, the J gene TRBJ2-7; TRBD2 matches at 11 bases. The CDR3 length is 14 residues. Germline lookup yields CDR1 SEHNR and CDR2 FQNEAQ (reference sequence). With 4 bases clipped from V and 8 bases from J, the junction kept 7 bases outside the gene matches. The CDR3 DNA reads TGTGCCAGCAGCTCCTTAGCGGGAGGGCCGAAGCAGTACTTC. This gives the protein CASSSLAGGPKQYF.

This clone was seen a few times. Likely a read error: the CDR3 ends without its conserved phenylalanine or tryptophan. The chain recombines TRBV19 with TRBJ2-7; the match to TRBD1 covers 9 bases. Germline CDR1 is LNHDA and CDR2 is SQIVND (reference sequence). The CDR3 is 13 amino acids. V dropped 3 bases and J dropped 4; count of bases not matched to a gene: 1. The CDR3: CASSMGQGYEQYL. CDR3 in DNA: TGTGCCAGTAGTATGGGACAGGGTTACGAGCAGTACCTC.

The chain employs TRBV6-1 and TRBJ2-7, with TRBD1 matching over 9 bases. The V gene's germline CDR1 is MNHNS and CDR2 SASEGT. V shed 6 bases, J shed 5 bases, and the junction held 8 bases outside the gene matches. The CDR3 consists of 14 residues. This CDR3 is CASRHTGGEDEQYF. Written as DNA, the CDR3 is TGTGCCAGCAGGCACACAGGGGGCGAGGACGAGCAGTACTTC.

This clone occurred many times. V and J are TRBV7-9 and TRBJ2-3; 7 bases align to TRBD2. The J segment lost 1 base and the V segment lost 11 bases, leaving 9 bases of the junction unmatched. The CDR3 is made up of 14 amino acids. Germline lookup yields CDR1 SEHNR and CDR2 FQNEAQ (reference sequence). In DNA, the CDR3 is TGTGCCTCCTGCCCGGCGGGAGGCACAGATACGCAGTATTTT. Amino acids: CASCPAGGTDTQYF.

This clone is judged medium-sized. The chain recombines TRBV28 with TRBJ1-2, with a weak D call TRBD1 (5 bases). V was clipped by 2 bases and J by 7 bases, with 11 bases between them. The CDR3 totals 13 residues. Germline V gene sequence: CDR1 MDHEN, CDR2 SYDVKM. The CDR3 nucleotides read TGTGCCAGCAGTTTAATCCGCAGGGTTGGCTACACCTTC. Protein sequence: CASSLIRRVGYTF.

Details on this clone: A much bigger clone sits one base away, suggesting this may be a read error. The chain carries TRBV29-1 and TRBJ1-1, with D hard to call. The CDR3 totals 14 residues. CDR1 SQVTM and CDR2 ANQGSEA come from the germline V gene. The DNA of the CDR3 is TGCAGCGTTGCCCCTGTGGAAATGAACACTGAAGCTTCCTTT. Amino acid sequence: CSVAPVEMNTEASF.

Of note for this clone: It may be a read error: a sequence one base away is much more abundant. This chain uses TRBV19 with TRBJ2-4; D is uncertain. V dropped 5 bases and J dropped 8 bases, with 7 bases sitting between them. This CDR3 contains 11 residues. Germline V gene lookup returns CDR1 LNHDA and CDR2 SQIVND (reference sequence). CDR3 protein: CASSFGDIQYF. The CDR3, as DNA: TGTGCCAGTAGTTTCGGAGACATTCAGTACTTC. Full variable domain (outside the CDR3, taken from reference TRBV19 and TRBJ2-4): DGGITQSPKYLFRKEGQNVTLSCEQNLNHDAMYWYRQDPGQGLRLIYYSQIVNDFQKGDIAEGYSVSREKKESFPLTVTSAQKNPTAFYLCASSFGDIQYFGAGTRLSVL.

This clone came up many times. The genes are TRBV5-1 and TRBJ2-7; TRBD1 agrees at 9 bases. Germline trimming cut 4 bases from V and 2 bases from J; bases unmatched to any gene: 4. The CDR3 totals 14 residues. CDR1 SGHRS and CDR2 YFSETQ come from the germline V gene. CDR3 sequence reads: CASSEWTGAYEQYF. The CDR3 DNA sequence: TGCGCCAGCAGCGAGTGGACAGGGGCCTACGAGCAGTACTTC.

This clone was seen a few times. Other DNA sequences in this sample translate to the same CDR3. The rearrangement links TRBV6-5 to TRBJ2-1, with 8 nucleotides matching TRBD2. With V trimmed by 8 bases and J by 8 bases, 23 bases remained unmatched. CDR1 and CDR2 from the germline V gene are MNHEY and SVGAGI. The CDR3 runs to 18 residues. The CDR3 here is CASQRQSGLAGVPDEQFF. The CDR3 nucleotides are TGTGCCAGCCAGCGACAGTCTGGACTAGCTGGAGTCCCGGATGAGCAGTTCTTC.

This clone has ten or more counts. V usage is TRBV24-1 and J usage is TRBJ2-1; 8 nucleotides match TRBD2. V lost 4 bases and J lost 10; bases outside the gene matches: 5. The CDR3 covers 13 residues. Germline assignment: CDR1 KGHDR and CDR2 SFDVKD. The CDR3 DNA reads as TGTGCCACCAGTGAGGGGACTAGAGGGGAGCAGTTCTTC. This translates into CATSEGTRGEQFF.

The table lists this clone with a few counts. This chain connects TRBV7-3 to TRBJ2-2, with 10 bases lining up with TRBD1. The CDR3 length is 16 residues. The V gene's germline CDR1 is SGHTA and CDR2 FQGTGA. J was trimmed by 5 bases and V by 5 bases; bases with no gene match: 8. CDR3 sequence: CASSPTRDRGTGELFF. CDR3 bases: TGTGCCAGCAGCCCCACCCGGGACAGGGGAACCGGGGAGCTGTTTTTT.

Points on this clone: A junction end diverges from the germline sequence, so it may reflect a read error. The chain combines TRBV20-1 with TRBJ1-1, with no clear D. Germline loops: CDR1 DFQATT, CDR2 SNEGSKA (reference sequence). This CDR3 has 12 amino acids. The CDR3 is CSSSCRRTEAFF. CDR3 in DNA: TGCAGTTCTAGCTGCCGACGGACTGAAGCTTTCTTT.

This clone was recorded many times. The chain links TRBV27 to TRBJ1-1; the match to TRBD1 covers 9 bases. CDR3 length equals 13 residues. CDR1 and CDR2 (germline): MNHEY, SMNVEV (reference sequence). Trimming cost V 6 bases and J 5 bases; bases outside gene matches: 4. As DNA, the CDR3 is TGTGCCAGCAGCCGGACAGGGGTGACTGAAGCTTTCTTT. It specifies CASSRTGVTEAFF.

In this sample, this clone turned up many times. The gene calls are TRBV12-3 or TRBV12-4 and TRBJ2-1, with D perhaps TRBD1 (5 bases). The CDR3 runs to 11 residues. Trimming took 6 bases from V and 9 from J, leaving 9 bases between them. The CDR3 nucleotides read TGTGCCAGCAGCCGACAGACTGAGCAGTTCTTC. This codes for CASSRQTEQFF.

This clone has ten or more counts. This chain joins TRBV11-2 and TRBJ2-7; the D is unclear. The germline V and J ends were trimmed by 8 bases and 0 bases, with 11 bases remaining between them. The length of the CDR3 is 13 residues. Germline V lookup: CDR1 SGHAT, CDR2 FQNNGV. This CDR3 reads CASWQGNSYEQYF. In DNA form, the CDR3 reads TGTGCCAGCTGGCAAGGAAACTCCTACGAGCAGTACTTC. Full variable domain (remainder filled in from reference TRBV11-2 and TRBJ2-7): EAGVAQSPRYKIIEKRQSVAFWCNPISGHATLYWYQQILGQGPKLLIQFQNNGVVDDSQLPKDRFSAERLKGVDSTLKIQPAKLEDSAVYLCASWQGNSYEQYFGPGTRLTVT.

This clone was seen a few times. The rearrangement joins TRBV6-2 or TRBV6-3 to TRBJ1-2; 9 bases align to TRBD1. This CDR3 region has 13 residues. The germline CDR1 and CDR2 sequences are MNHEY and SVGEGT. V lost 6 bases, J lost 6 bases, and 5 bases stayed unmatched. The CDR3 spells CASSLQGADGYTF. The CDR3 nucleotides are TGTGCCAGCAGCTTACAGGGGGCGGATGGCTACACCTTC.

This clone has only a few counts. Compared with germline, one end of the junction differs, possibly owing to a read error. The chain joins TRBV2 to TRBJ2-2; 7 nucleotides agree with TRBD1. Germline CDR1 reads SNHLY; CDR2 reads FYNNEI. The CDR3 runs 15 residues. The CDR3 spells CASSEAPQSTGEMFF. CDR3 nucleotides: TGTGCCAGCAGTGAAGCGCCTCAGAGCACAGGGGAGATGTTTTTT.

Ten or more counts support this clone. V is TRBV12-3 or TRBV12-4 and J is TRBJ1-6, with D perhaps matching TRBD1 (5 bases). Trimming cost V 5 bases and J 7 bases, with 9 bases left between them. CDR3 length equals 13 residues. CDR3 in amino acids: CASSQGVNSPLHF. The CDR3 DNA sequence: TGTGCCAGCAGTCAGGGAGTGAATTCACCCCTCCACTTT.

This clone was detected ten times or more. The gene calls are TRBV6-1 and TRBJ1-1; no clear D gene. Germline CDR1 and CDR2: MNHNS and SASEGT. The CDR3 loop spans 11 amino acids. V lost 11 bases and J 4 bases, leaving 11 bases between the germline ends. The CDR3 spells CAGISGTEAFF. The CDR3 DNA reads TGTGCCGGTATAAGTGGCACTGAAGCTTTCTTT.

The chain joins TRBV18 to TRBJ2-4; 11 bases are shared with TRBD2. Germline V gene lookup returns CDR1 KGHSH and CDR2 LQKENI. The CDR3 extends over 17 amino acids. The J segment lost 5 bases and the V segment lost 0 bases, leaving 6 bases of the junction unmatched. CDR3 residues: CASSPPSGRANQNIQYF. The CDR3 DNA is TGTGCCAGCTCACCACCTAGCGGGAGGGCCAACCAAAACATTCAGTACTTC.

In this sample, this clone turned up many times. This chain uses TRBV28 with TRBJ2-1; a weak D match, TRBD1 (6 bases). The CDR3 consists of 13 residues. The V gene lost 7 bases and the J gene lost 9 bases, with 16 bases spanning the gap. Per germline, CDR1 MDHEN and CDR2 SYDVKM. CDR3 residues: CASTRNVGGEQFF. CDR3 in DNA: TGTGCCAGCACCAGAAATGTAGGGGGTGAGCAGTTCTTC.

This clone has just a few counts. The junction differs from germline at one of its ends, possibly a read error. The rearrangement links TRBV29-1 to TRBJ2-2, with a weak D call TRBD2 (6 bases). The CDR3 extends over 15 amino acids. Germline V lookup: CDR1 SQVTM, CDR2 ANQGSEA. CDR3 loop: CSVSNMGGITVELFF. The CDR3 DNA sequence: TGCAGCGTCTCAAACATGGGGGGAATTACCGTGGAGTTGTTTTTT.

This clone was counted many times. The gene calls are TRBV10-1 and TRBJ2-7; D is tentatively TRBD1 or TRBD2 (5 bases each). In germline, CDR1 is WNHNN, CDR2 SYGVQD (reference sequence). V was trimmed by 0 bases and J by 3 bases, leaving 12 bases between them. CDR3 length equals 15 residues. The CDR3 region has the DNA TGCGCCAGCAGTGAGTCGACAGTTGGGAGCTACGAGCAGTACTTC. Its protein product is CASSESTVGSYEQYF.

This clone occurred many times. The final CDR3 position lacks the conserved phenylalanine or tryptophan, pointing to a likely read error. The CDR3 DNA follows: TGTGCCAGCAGTTTTCGGCCGACTTCAGGGTTAGATACGCAGTATTCT. As protein: CASSFRPTSGLDTQYS. The genes are TRBV28 and TRBJ2-3, with TRBD1 as a possible D gene (5 bases). This CDR3 is 16 amino acids long. Trimming took 3 bases from V and 5 from J, leaving 18 bases between them. CDR1 is MDHEN and CDR2 is SYDVKM in the germline V gene.

This clone has ten or more counts. The gene calls are TRBV20-1 and TRBJ2-7, with D possibly being TRBD2 (6 bases). This CDR3 has 13 amino acids. The germline V gene has CDR1 DFQATT and CDR2 SNEGSKA (reference sequence). V was shortened by 8 bases and J by 1 base, with 15 bases between the two germline ends. The CDR3 DNA sequence: TGCAGTCCGGGTGGCGGGATTTCCTACGAGCAGTACTTC. This translates into CSPGGGISYEQYF.

CDR3 sequence: CASETSGRGGNEQFF. Written as DNA, the CDR3 is TGTGCCAGCGAAACTAGCGGGAGGGGGGGGAATGAGCAGTTCTTC. The V and J genes are TRBV12-3 or TRBV12-4 and TRBJ2-1; 13 positions agree with TRBD2. The length of the CDR3 is 15 residues. Trimming cost V 8 bases and J 7 bases; bases outside gene matches: 8.

Many counts were recorded for this clone. The chain employs TRBV19 and TRBJ1-1; D perhaps matches TRBD1 (6 bases). This CDR3 region has 14 residues. The germline V gene has CDR1 LNHDA and CDR2 SQIVND (reference sequence). V was cut by 5 bases and J by 3 bases, with 13 bases left in between. The CDR3 spells CASSVLGADTEAFF. As DNA, the CDR3 is TGTGCCAGTAGTGTGTTGGGGGCCGACACTGAAGCTTTCTTT. Filled out from reference TRBV19 and TRBJ1-1, the complete variable domain reads DGGITQSPKYLFRKEGQNVTLSCEQNLNHDAMYWYRQDPGQGLRLIYYSQIVNDFQKGDIAEGYSVSREKKESFPLTVTSAQKNPTAFYLCASSVLGADTEAFFGQGTRLTVV.

This clone qualifies as medium-sized. This rearrangement joins TRBV6-5 to TRBJ2-1; D may be TRBD1 (7 bases). CDR3 length: 13 amino acids. Germline loops: CDR1 MNHEY, CDR2 SVGAGI. Trimming removed 0 bases at V and 8 bases at J, with 8 bases between. The chain's CDR3 is CASSYSRGDEQFF. The CDR3 nucleotides are TGTGCCAGCAGTTACTCCAGGGGGGATGAGCAGTTCTTC.

In this sample, this clone turned up many times. J is TRBJ1-5 and V is TRBV6-1, with D possibly matching TRBD1 (5 bases). The germline V and J ends were trimmed by 2 bases and 5 bases, with 7 bases remaining between them. The CDR3 sequence is 13 residues long. Per the germline V gene, CDR1 is MNHNS and CDR2 is SASEGT. The CDR3 sequence is CASSEWGDQPQHF. Here the CDR3 DNA reads TGTGCCAGCAGTGAATGGGGGGATCAGCCCCAGCATTTT.

This chain connects TRBV24-1 to TRBJ2-3, with D possibly matching TRBD2 (6 bases). The CDR3 runs 15 residues. Trimming removed 6 bases from V and 1 base from J, with 13 bases in between. Germline-derived CDR1 and CDR2 are KGHDR and SFDVKD. The CDR3 DNA reads TGTGCCACCAGTCGTAGCGGAGCGGGCACAGATACGCAGTATTTT. This codes for CATSRSGAGTDTQYF.